These 18 T cell receptor beta chains share one sample of origin, sequenced in a study of somatic mutations in cytotoxic T cells in rheumatoid arthritis. The assay was immunoSEQ multiplex PCR, and TCRdb's table has in-frame clones only and misses some. The repertoire holds 27,000 or so clones, with around 90% as singletons. Sequenced material: CD8+ T cells sorted from blood. All receptors come from an adult with rheumatoid arthritis.

The rearrangement links TRBV27 to TRBJ2-1; 9 nucleotides align to TRBD2. The CDR3 loop spans 15 amino acids. V was pared by 4 bases and J by 6 bases, with 7 bases of the junction left unmatched. Germline loops: CDR1 MNHEY, CDR2 SMNVEV (reference sequence). In DNA, the CDR3 is TGTGCCAGCAGTTCCGGGACTAGCCCGGGCAATGAGCAGTTCTTC. Translation gives CASSSGTSPGNEQFF.

This clone was observed once. The J gene is TRBJ2-7, the V gene TRBV27; TRBD2 matches at 12 bases. Germline CDR1 and CDR2: MNHEY and SMNVEV (reference sequence). V dropped 2 bases and J dropped 4; count of bases not matched to a gene: 6. This CDR3 comprises 16 residues. DNA for the CDR3: TGTGCCAGCAGTTTAATACCTAGCGGGGGGGCTTACGAGCAGTACTTC. Its translation: CASSLIPSGGAYEQYF.

The chain joins TRBV7-8 to TRBJ2-3; 10 positions match TRBD2. J was trimmed by 0 bases and V by 4 bases; bases with no gene match: 1. Germline-derived CDR1 and CDR2 are SGHVS and FQNEAQ. This CDR3 is 15 amino acids long. The CDR3 loop is CASSSSGSSTDTQYF. CDR3 DNA: TGTGCCAGCAGCTCTAGCGGGAGTAGCACAGATACGCAGTATTTT. The complete variable domain, with remaining parts taken from reference TRBV7-8 and TRBJ2-3, reads GAGVSQSPRYKVAKRGQDVALRCDPISGHVSLFWYQQALGQGPEFLTYFQNEAQLDKSGLPSDRFFAERPEGSVSTLKIQRTQQEDSAVYLCASSSSGSSTDTQYFGPGTRLTVL.

V and J are TRBV6-5 and TRBJ2-5; D is undetermined. The assigned J gene may be wrong: the sequence end matches TRBJ2-7 better. Per the germline V gene, CDR1 is MNHEY and CDR2 is SVGAGI. This CDR3 spans 14 amino acids. CDR3 bases: TGTGCCAGCAGTGACTTGGGAACAATCTACGAGCAGTACTTC. It codes for CASSDLGTIYEQYF.

The chain links TRBV4-3 to TRBJ2-1; D is possibly TRBD2 (6 bases). Germline V gene sequence: CDR1 LGHNA, CDR2 YSLEER. The CDR3 runs 16 residues. V was pared by 2 bases and J by 5 bases, with 16 bases between. The CDR3 DNA sequence: TGCGCCAGCAGCCAACGTTTCGGCGGGGAGGACAATGAGCAGTTCTTC. This translates into CASSQRFGGEDNEQFF.

The chain couples TRBV11-2 to TRBJ2-7; 9 nucleotides match TRBD1. This CDR3 region has 18 residues. The V and J ends lost 2 bases and 1 base, in that order; junction bases with no gene match: 12. In germline, CDR1 is SGHAT, CDR2 FQNNGV. The CDR3 sequence is CASSLSPGQGLRSYEQYF. The CDR3 DNA follows: TGTGCCAGCAGCTTATCCCCGGGACAGGGACTCAGGTCCTACGAGCAGTACTTC.

The gene calls are TRBV30 and TRBJ1-3; D unresolved. Germline CDR1 is GTSNPN and CDR2 is SVGIG (reference sequence). The CDR3 extends over 13 amino acids. V lost 4 bases and J 7 bases, leaving 14 bases between the germline ends. The CDR3 DNA is TGTGCCTGGATTGCGTTCCCGGCGAACACCATATATTTT. Protein sequence: CAWIAFPANTIYF.

The chain carries TRBV9 and TRBJ2-1; TRBD2 agrees at 7 bases. In germline, CDR1 is SGDLS, CDR2 YYNGEE. V was pared by 3 bases and J by 7 bases, with 13 bases of the junction left unmatched. The CDR3 length is 16 residues. Here the CDR3 reads CASSGPPGGGGNEQFF. As DNA, the CDR3 is TGTGCCAGCAGCGGACCCCCGGGGGGAGGCGGTAATGAGCAGTTCTTC.

The V call is TRBV6-6, the J call TRBJ2-1, with D maybe TRBD2 (7 bases). The V end was cut by 6 bases, the J end by 3 bases, with 15 bases between. The CDR3 is 15 amino acids. Germline V gene data show CDR1 as MNHNY and CDR2 as SVGAGI (reference sequence). For the CDR3, the DNA is TGTGCCAGCAGCCCGGGGGGCGGAATCTACAATGAGCAGTTCTTC. Protein: CASSPGGGIYNEQFF.

CDR3 coding DNA: TGCGCCAGCAGCTCCTGGAGGGACAGGGAAGTCCAGGGCTACACCTTC. Translating gives CASSSWRDREVQGYTF. The chain is built from TRBV4-1 and TRBJ1-2; TRBD1 agrees at 9 bases. The trim removed 5 bases at V and 8 bases at J, leaving 15 bases unmatched. The CDR3 covers 16 residues. The germline V gene has CDR1 MGHRA and CDR2 YSYEKL.

This chain uses TRBV9 with TRBJ1-1; 8 nucleotides align to TRBD1. Unmatched junction bases numbered 3, after V lost 3 bases and J lost 8 bases. Germline loops: CDR1 SGDLS, CDR2 YYNGEE. This CDR3 contains 12 residues. CDR3 bases: TGTGCCAGCAGCGGAGACAGGGGAGAAGCTTTCTTT. Translation gives CASSGDRGEAFF.

The rearrangement links TRBV11-2 to TRBJ2-1; 9 bases map to TRBD2. CDR3 length: 16 residues. Per the germline V gene, CDR1 is SGHAT and CDR2 is FQNNGV. Trimming took 4 bases from V and 9 from J; bases not matched to a gene: 13. The CDR3: CASSSYLVAGVSEQFF. DNA of the CDR3: TGTGCCAGCAGCTCCTACCTCGTAGCGGGGGTTTCTGAGCAGTTCTTC.

The V and J genes are TRBV29-1 and TRBJ2-7, with D perhaps matching TRBD1 (6 bases). The CDR3 is 14 residues long. V was pared by 4 bases and J by 1 base, with 14 bases between. Germline V gene data show CDR1 as SQVTM and CDR2 as ANQGSEA. The DNA for the CDR3 is TGCAGCGTTGTACCGGTCAGGGGATCCTACGAGCAGTACTTC. It encodes CSVVPVRGSYEQYF.

This sequence joins TRBV5-1 and TRBJ2-5; no definite D call. Germline V lookup: CDR1 SGHRS, CDR2 YFSETQ. Trimming left V 6 bases short and J 3 bases short, with 12 bases between. The CDR3 consists of 13 residues. The CDR3 loop reads CASTTLEEETQYF. As DNA, the CDR3 is TGCGCCAGCACCACCTTAGAGGAAGAGACCCAGTACTTC.

The rearrangement links TRBV19 to TRBJ1-4; D is unclear. CDR1 is LNHDA and CDR2 is SQIVND in the germline V gene (reference sequence). With 7 bases removed from V and 7 bases from J, the gap between germline ends came to 25 bases. There are 17 residues in the CDR3. The CDR3 DNA follows: TGTGCCAGTACCCCTCTCCATCGGGGAGTTTGGGCTGAAAAACTGTTTTTT. Amino acid sequence: CASTPLHRGVWAEKLFF.

This clone was found a few times. CDR3 nucleotide sequence: TGTGCCAGCAGCTTCGGGACAGGGGGCGAGCAGTACTTC. This encodes CASSFGTGGEQYF. The V and J genes are TRBV11-3 and TRBJ2-7; 11 bases match TRBD1. CDR3 length equals 13 residues. CDR1 and CDR2 (germline): SGHNT, YENEEA. V lost 3 bases to trimming and J lost 6 bases; unmatched junction nucleotides: 1.

The V and J genes are TRBV11-3 and TRBJ2-7, with 8 bases identical to TRBD1. The CDR3 is 13 amino acids. With 4 bases clipped from V and 5 bases from J, the junction kept 4 bases outside the gene matches. The germline CDR1 and CDR2 sequences are SGHNT and YENEEA. CDR3 nucleotide sequence: TGTGCCAGCAGCTGGGACAGGTGCGACGAGCAGTACTTC. Encoded protein: CASSWDRCDEQYF.

The V call is TRBV2, the J call TRBJ1-2, with a tentative D call TRBD1 (5 bases). The germline V gene has CDR1 SNHLY and CDR2 FYNNEI. This CDR3 region has 13 residues. Trimming removed 3 bases from V and 8 bases from J, with 13 bases in between. The CDR3 here is CASSELRGRGYTF. The CDR3 DNA reads as TGTGCCAGCAGTGAGTTGAGGGGCCGCGGCTACACCTTC.